This T cell receptor (beta chain) was recovered during a study of CD8+ T cells in alopecia areata listed by TCRdb under 2018. Concerning the study at large: The treated patients, all with moderate-to-severe alopecia areata, were enrolled in an open-label pilot trial of oral tofacitinib given at 5 to 10 mg twice daily. RNA came from the PAXgene miRNA kit for fixed scalp, the miRNeasy kit for PBMCs, and the RNeasy kit for mouse skin. In both human patients and the C3H/HeJ mouse model, the study applied high-throughput TCRbeta sequencing to look at T cell clonal expansion in alopecia areata. TCRbeta CDR3 regions were amplified by immunoSEQ multiplex PCR using 35 Vbeta forward and 13 Jbeta reverse primers. Patients received tofacitinib for 6 to 18 months and were then followed off drug for 6 months to check for delayed response and recurrence. In treated patients, disease severity was measured using the SALT score, which gives the percentage of scalp surface area affected. Scalp tissue and sorted CD4+ and CD8+ peripheral blood T cells from patchy and totalis/universalis alopecia areata patients and from healthy controls were covered by human TCRbeta sequencing. Scalp clonality was compared among normal scalp (n=4), patchy alopecia areata scalp (n=8), and alopecia totalis/universalis scalp (n=8). Patients on tofacitinib were biopsied at baseline and after 4 and 24 weeks of treatment, and several of the patients also had a later scalp biopsy. Broader findings and caveats from the paper: Lesional scalp, especially in alopecia totalis/universalis, showed higher clonality and more expanded CD8+ clones than normal scalp, suggesting antigenic drive. During tofacitinib treatment, many expanded lesional clones stuck around in both scalp and blood, and this persistence may partly explain why relapse happens after treatment is stopped. Scalp clonality and the number of expanded CD8+ clones among the top 100 scalp clones were significantly decreased by tofacitinib. Compared with mice, TCR sequences shared between patients were less clear, possibly partly because of HLA diversity across the patient population. The treated cohort was small, with a single nonresponder, so links between baseline CD8+ expansion and response need larger studies. Unlike mouse skin, where gammadelta T cells dominate, normal human skin contains resident alphabeta T cells that get sequenced too, which complicates analysis of the scalp TCR repertoire.

This clone was seen a handful of times. Its antigen is still unknown. Base qualities are not recorded, but no much larger clone differs from it by a single base. Explained via the paper, the time point label denotes: about 25 weeks on oral tofacitinib. According to the study, the label for this sample's treatment or condition signals: oral pan-JAK inhibitor, 5-10 mg twice daily. Peripheral blood and lesional scalp punch biopsies were obtained from patients with alopecia areata. PBMCs were separated by density centrifugation and stained for CD3, CD4 and CD8, after which CD4+ and CD8+ T cells were sorted on a FACSAria. V loses 1 base at its end and J loses 6 bases; junction bases beyond the gene matches: 3. Including cysteine and phenylalanine, the CDR3 has 15 amino acids. Only the CDR3 DNA stays, 45 bases, in frame from base 1. Looking up the germline V gene (reference sequence) yields CDR1 LNHDA and CDR2 SQIVND.

Libraries were made using the immunoSEQ multiplex PCR assay. RNA was extracted from all samples and reverse transcribed into cDNA, which served as template for TCR sequencing. First-strand cDNA was synthesized using SuperScript III with a 2:1 mix of oligo-dT and random hexamers. A synthetic immune receptor repertoire was used to assess amplification bias, and residual bias was removed computationally. As for how the authors treated the data: Raw reads were preprocessed to remove errors, and CDR3 was defined according to IMGT conventions as the region from the conserved cysteine to phenylalanine. Clonality was computed as 1 minus the Shannon entropy, with the entropy normalized by log2 of the number of productive unique TCRs. CD4 or CD8 identity of scalp clones was inferred by cross-referencing scalp TCRbeta sequences with sorted blood CD4 and CD8 repertoires. The table comes from immuneACCESS by way of TCRdb, which keeps in-frame sequences with V and J called. Part of the clones is missing from these tables; in studies checked, under half for an unresolved V gene and the rest for unknown reasons. The V and J calls and clone size are taken from that table; D and trimming were inferred from the DNA. The sample table holds about 190,000 clones, of which approximately 61% were seen once. Clones ranked in the top ten supply approximately 1% of the sample.

This chain joins TRBV19 to TRBJ1-5, and 10 junctional nucleotides match TRBD1. The origin of this receptor is a human donor with alopecia areata. This material consisted of CD4+ T cells sorted from blood, taken at week 24, from a patient treated with tofacitinib. The CDR3 amino acid sequence is: CASSIGDRGLQPQHF. The sequenced DNA is TGTGCCAGTAGTATAGGCGACAGGGGGCTTCAGCCCCAGCATTTT.